This is a list of T cell receptor beta chains from one sample in a study of cytomegalovirus exposure and HLA in healthy donors. TCRdb's table, derived via immunoSEQ multiplex PCR, lists solely in-frame clones and lacks some. The sample holds around 80,000 clones, approximately 95% seen once. Sequencing was done on a sample of PBMCs. The source of these receptors is a woman aged 18-30 years in good health and CMV-seronegative. The CDR3 runs from the conserved cysteine through the conserved F or W. D genes are given only for firm matches. Not every row has a clone size; where given, it reads once, few, many or a size class.

clone_size	v_call	j_call	cdr3_length	d_call	cdr3_nt	cdr3_aa
once	TRBV19	TRBJ1-3	13	NA	TGTGCCAGTAACTTTAACTCTGGAAACACCATATATTTT	CASNFNSGNTIYF
NA	TRBV18	TRBJ1-5	17	NA	TGTGCCAGCTCACCACGCGGGCTGCGAGATAGCAATCAGCCCCAGCATTTT	CASSPRGLRDSNQPQHF
NA	TRBV18	TRBJ1-5	14	TRBD1	TGTGCCAGCTCACCAGACAGGGCGACTCAGCCCCAGCATTTT	CASSPDRATQPQHF
once	TRBV9	TRBJ2-3	15	TRBD2	TGTGCCAGCAGCCTTGGGACTAGCGTGGTTGGTACGCAGTATTTT	CASSLGTSVVGTQYF
NA	TRBV9	TRBJ1-2	10	NA	TGTGCCAGCGGAGACTATGGCTACACCTTC	CASGDYGYTF
NA	TRBV29-1	TRBJ1-3	13	NA	TGCAGCGTTGAACAGGGGAAGGGAAACACCATATATTTT	CSVEQGKGNTIYF
NA	TRBV27	TRBJ2-7	17	NA	TGTGCCAGCAGTTTGAGATGGCCCGCCCAGGGCTACTACGAGCAGTACTTC	CASSLRWPAQGYYEQYF
once	TRBV2	TRBJ2-5	14	NA	TGTGCCAGCAGAACAGGGCCCACCTCGGAGACCCAGTACTTC	CASRTGPTSETQYF
NA	TRBV11-3	TRBJ1-1	14	TRBD1	TGTGCCAGCAGCGCAGGTCAGGGGGTTAGTGAAGCTTTCTTT	CASSAGQGVSEAFF
few	TRBV15	TRBJ1-4	17	TRBD1	TGTGCCACCAGCAGAGATCAGGAGGGACAGGTGTCTGATGGACTGTTTTTT	CATSRDQEGQVSDGLFF
NA	TRBV6-5	TRBJ2-5	16	TRBD2	TGTGCCAGCAGTTATGGCGGGCTAGCGGGCCAAGAGACCCAGTACTTC	CASSYGGLAGQETQYF
NA	TRBV7-9	TRBJ1-3	13	NA	TGTGCCAGCAGCTTTGTCAGGGGAAACACCATATATTTT	CASSFVRGNTIYF
NA	TRBV5-4	TRBJ2-5	12	NA	TGTGCCAGCATGAGGGATCAAGAGACCCAGTACTTC	CASMRDQETQYF
NA	TRBV30	TRBJ1-5	13	NA	TGTGCCTGGAGTGTCAATAGCAATCAGCCCCAGCATTTT	CAWSVNSNQPQHF
NA	TRBV6-5	TRBJ1-5	13	TRBD1	TGTGCCAGCAGACAGGGGTTAAGTCAATCCCAGCATTTT	CASRQGLSQSQHF
once	TRBV5-1	TRBJ2-1	14	TRBD1	TGCGCCAGCAGCCCGGGACAGGGTTTTAGTGAGCAGTTCTTC	CASSPGQGFSEQFF
NA	TRBV5-1	TRBJ1-2	12	NA	TGCGCCAGCAGCCCGGGAAGGGTAGGCTACACCTTC	CASSPGRVGYTF
NA	TRBV27	TRBJ2-7	19	TRBD1	TGTGCCAGCAGTTTAACAGGGGGCGCCTGGGGGTCCCAACCCAACGAGCAGTACTTC	CASSLTGGAWGSQPNEQYF
NA	TRBV7-2	TRBJ1-2	15	TRBD1	TGTGCCAGCAGCTCCGTCGCGACAGGGGGCTCTGGCTACACCTTC	CASSSVATGGSGYTF
NA	TRBV2	TRBJ2-1	13	TRBD2	TGTGCCGCGGGGACTAGCGGTTACAATGAGCAGTTCTTC	CAAGTSGYNEQFF
NA	TRBV6-6	TRBJ2-5	16	TRBD1	TGTGCCAGCAGCCGCGGACAGGGGGGCTGGCAAGAGACCCAGTACTTC	CASSRGQGGWQETQYF
NA	TRBV29-1	TRBJ2-5	11	NA	TGCAGCGTTGGGGGGCGGGAGACCCAGTACTTC	CSVGGRETQYF
NA	TRBV7-2	TRBJ2-1	15	TRBD2	TGTGCCAGCAGCCCAACTAGCGGGAGGGCCATTGAGCAGTTCTTC	CASSPTSGRAIEQFF
NA	TRBV6-5	TRBJ2-7	11	TRBD1	TGTGCCAGCAGCCGACAGGGCGAGCAGTACTTC	CASSRQGEQYF
NA	TRBV10-1	TRBJ2-7	13	NA	TGCGCCAGCAGTGTTGGAGGGGCCGACGAGCAGTACTTC	CASSVGGADEQYF
NA	TRBV4-2	TRBJ2-4	18	TRBD2	TGTGCCAGCAGCCAAGATGGGGCGGGGGTGGTAGCCAAAAACATTCAGTACTTC	CASSQDGAGVVAKNIQYF
NA	TRBV5-6	TRBJ1-5	16	NA	TGTGCCAGCAGCTCGCGGGTAGGCGTTCTCAATCAGCCCCAGCATTTT	CASSSRVGVLNQPQHF
many	TRBV2	TRBJ1-6	15	NA	TGTGCCAGCAGTACAGGGAGCTCCTATAATTCACCCCTCCACTTT	CASSTGSSYNSPLHF
NA	TRBV6-5	TRBJ1-6	12	NA	TGTGCCAGCAGTTACAACTCGGGGACCCTCCACTTT	CASSYNSGTLHF
NA	TRBV11-3	TRBJ1-3	17	TRBD1	TGTGCCAGCAGCTTAGCCGAGGGACAGGGGCCCGGAAACACCATATATTTT	CASSLAEGQGPGNTIYF
NA	TRBV7-6	TRBJ1-5	16	NA	TGTGCCAGCAGCCCAGAGGAACAAATGGGCAATCAGCCCCAGCATTTT	CASSPEEQMGNQPQHF
NA	TRBV7-2	TRBJ2-3	17	TRBD2	TGTGCCAGCAGCCAAGACCCGGGGGGGCGGGCCACAGATACGCAGTATTTT	CASSQDPGGRATDTQYF
NA	TRBV7-2	TRBJ2-2	18	TRBD2	TGTGCCAGCAGCCCCCAGACTAGCGGGAGCGACGGCACCGGGGAGCTGTTTTTT	CASSPQTSGSDGTGELFF
NA	TRBV28	TRBJ1-2	15	TRBD1	TGTGCCAGCAGTTCTACAGGGGGCGCGAACTATGGCTACACCTTC	CASSSTGGANYGYTF
NA	TRBV11-3	TRBJ2-1	14	TRBD1	TGTGCCAGCAGCCCCTGGGACAGGGATAATGAGCAGTTCTTC	CASSPWDRDNEQFF
once	TRBV4-3	TRBJ2-3	13	NA	TGCGCCAGCAGCCAAGAAGAGCGCAATACGCAGTATTTT	CASSQEERNTQYF
NA	TRBV2	TRBJ1-4	13	NA	TGTGCCAGCAGTGACGGGACTAATGAAAAACTGTTTTTT	CASSDGTNEKLFF